Shown below are 21 T cell receptor beta chains from a single sample sequenced in a study of Ad26.COV2.S vaccination and SARS-CoV-2 variants. Stated treatment: around 19 received Ad26.COV2.S at low or high dose, single or two shots; 5 received placebo; per-sample allocation not given. Material that was analyzed had been drawn on day 63 after the first vaccine or placebo injection. Profiling relied on immunoSEQ multiplex PCR, and the TCRdb table lists in-frame clones only, not all of them. The sample yields a few hundred thousand clones, 87% seen once. Sequences were derived from peripheral blood, sampled in a trial of Ad26.COV2.S vaccine versus placebo. These receptors originate from a person aged 18-60 years who received the Ad26.COV2.S COVID-19 vaccine or a placebo.

V gene TRBV28 combines with J gene TRBJ1-1, with a possible D match to TRBD1 (5 bases). The CDR3 has 13 residues. Trimming shortened V by 6 bases and J by 1 base, and 9 bases separated the two germline ends. Germline values: CDR1 MDHEN, CDR2 SYDVKM. CDR3 DNA sequence: TGTGCCAGCAGGGGACCTCCGAACACTGAAGCTTTCTTT. This encodes CASRGPPNTEAFF.

The gene calls are TRBV6-5 and TRBJ1-3; 10 bases line up with TRBD1. The CDR3 spans 13 residues. The V gene end was trimmed by 4 bases and the J gene end by 8 bases; junction bases not matched to a gene: 2. Germline values: CDR1 MNHEY, CDR2 SVGAGI. CDR3 DNA sequence: TGTGCCAGCAGTTCCGGACAGGGGGACACCATATATTTT. Its translation: CASSSGQGDTIYF.

V usage is TRBV19 and J usage is TRBJ2-1, with 9 bases that match TRBD2. This CDR3 is 16 amino acids long. Germline V CDR1 and CDR2: LNHDA, SQIVND (reference sequence). Losses at the gene ends were 5 bases for V and 4 bases for J; bases not matched to a gene: 9. The CDR3 sequence is CASSPQKRGVYNEQFF. The CDR3 DNA follows: TGTGCCAGTAGTCCCCAAAAGCGGGGGGTGTACAATGAGCAGTTCTTC.

CDR3 DNA sequence: TGCAGTGCTAGTGACAGGGAGATTTACAATGAGCAGTTCTTC. Translated, it gives CSASDREIYNEQFF. The chain employs TRBV20-1 and TRBJ2-1, with TRBD1 identical over 7 bases. In germline, CDR1 is DFQATT, CDR2 SNEGSKA (reference sequence). This CDR3 region has 14 residues. V trimming: 3 bases; J trimming: 4 bases; junction bases outside the gene matches: 6.

V gene TRBV12-5 combines with J gene TRBJ2-1; 9 nucleotides agree with TRBD1. With 0 bases clipped from V and 4 bases from J, the junction kept 4 bases outside the gene matches. Germline values: CDR1 LGHNT, CDR2 FRNRAP. There are 16 residues in the CDR3. The CDR3 protein is CASGLVQGAPYNEQFF. The DNA for the CDR3 is TGTGCTAGTGGTTTGGTACAGGGGGCACCATACAATGAGCAGTTCTTC.

This chain connects TRBV30 to TRBJ2-7; 8 nucleotides line up with TRBD2. The CDR3 is 13 amino acids. Looked up from germline, CDR1 is GTSNPN and CDR2 is SVGIG (reference sequence). V gave up 0 bases and J gave up 4 bases; unmatched junction bases: 2. Here the CDR3 DNA reads TGTGCCTGGAGTGTAGCGGGAGCTTACGAGCAGTACTTC. This translates into CAWSVAGAYEQYF. Full variable domain (remainder filled in from reference TRBV30 and TRBJ2-7): SQTIHQWPATLVQPVGSPLSLECTVEGTSNPNLYWYRQAAGRGLQLLFYSVGIGQISSEVPQNLSASRPQDRQFILSSKKLLLSDSGFYLCAWSVAGAYEQYFGPGTRLTVT.

The gene calls are TRBV19 and TRBJ1-5; tentative D call: TRBD1 (6 bases). The CDR3 extends over 16 amino acids. V lost 7 bases to trimming and J lost 5 bases, with 21 bases between them. From germline, CDR1 is LNHDA and CDR2 SQIVND (reference sequence). As DNA, the CDR3 is TGTGCCAGTACCCAAAGTTTGGCAGGGGCGGATCAGCCCCAGCATTTT. It is translated as CASTQSLAGADQPQHF.

The V and J genes are TRBV5-4 and TRBJ1-2, with 9 bases fitting TRBD1. V shed 3 bases and J 4 bases; nucleotides not matched to a gene: 1. In germline, CDR1 is SGHNT, CDR2 YYREEE (reference sequence). The CDR3 spans 13 residues. The CDR3 loop is CASSWGQGYGYTF. CDR3 nucleotides: TGTGCCAGCAGCTGGGGACAGGGCTATGGCTACACCTTC.

DNA of the CDR3: TGCGCCAGCAGTCAATCTCCTATGAACACTGAAGCTTTCTTT. Translated, it gives CASSQSPMNTEAFF. The chain links TRBV23-1 to TRBJ1-1; D is unresolved. TRBV23-1 is given ORF status, its function remaining uncertain. The length of the CDR3 is 14 residues. V lost 0 bases to trimming and J lost 0 bases, with 5 bases between them.

With regard to this clone: Other DNA sequences in this specimen translate into the identical CDR3. This rearrangement joins TRBV27 to TRBJ1-1, with D tentatively TRBD1 (5 bases). Deletions cut 0 bases from V and 5 bases from J, with 7 bases between. The germline CDR1 and CDR2 sequences are MNHEY and SMNVEV (reference sequence). The CDR3 loop spans 13 amino acids. The DNA of the CDR3 is TGTGCCAGCAGTTTATCGGGGGGAACTGAAGCTTTCTTT. Residues: CASSLSGGTEAFF.

This clone was recorded only once. This same CDR3 is encoded by further DNA sequences in the sample. The chain carries TRBV7-2 and TRBJ1-2; D not certain. The CDR3 runs 13 residues. CDR1 is SGHTA and CDR2 is FQGNSA in the germline V gene. Trimming left V 5 bases short and J 11 bases short, with 18 bases between. The CDR3 here is CASSPRGRGSYTF. As DNA, the CDR3 is TGTGCCAGCAGCCCACGGGGTCGTGGAAGTTACACCTTC.

This clone appeared a single time. CDR3 amino acids: CASSPFQGEAFF. The CDR3 bases are TGTGCCAGCAGCCCCTTTCAGGGGGAAGCTTTCTTT. This chain links TRBV9 with TRBJ1-1, with a weak D call TRBD1 (6 bases). Between the trimmed V and J ends, which lost 4 bases and 8 bases, there was a span of 12 bases. This CDR3 has 12 residues. The germline gives CDR1 SGDLS, CDR2 YYNGEE.

J is TRBJ1-3 and V is TRBV7-9; D is perhaps TRBD1 (5 bases). CDR1 is SEHNR, CDR2 FQNEAQ, per germline (reference sequence). V lost 1 base, J lost 0 bases, and 19 bases lay in between. This CDR3 has 19 amino acids. CDR3 protein: CASSLDPPLPGHSGNTIYF. DNA for the CDR3: TGTGCCAGCAGCTTAGACCCACCCCTCCCAGGGCACTCTGGAAACACCATATATTTT.

The gene calls are TRBV6-5 and TRBJ1-1, with 7 bases identical to TRBD1. The CDR3 runs to 14 residues. Germline V lookup: CDR1 MNHEY, CDR2 SVGAGI. Trimming took 10 bases from V and 8 from J; bases not matched to a gene: 16. Here the CDR3 DNA reads TGTGCCACCCGAAGTACCCCGACAGGGAAAGAAGCTTTCTTT. Amino acid sequence: CATRSTPTGKEAFF.

The CDR3 is CASSLTGIDGAKKLFF. The CDR3 coding sequence is TGTGCCAGCAGCTTAACAGGGATTGACGGTGCGAAAAAACTGTTTTTT. The J gene is TRBJ1-4, the V gene TRBV11-1, with D perhaps matching TRBD1 (6 bases). The CDR3 runs 16 residues. The germline V gene has CDR1 SGHAT and CDR2 FQDESV (reference sequence). V was trimmed by 2 bases and J by 9 bases, leaving 19 bases between them. Looking up the rest from reference TRBV11-1 and TRBJ1-4 gives the full variable domain: EAEVAQSPRYKITEKSQAVAFWCDPISGHATLYWYRQILGQGPELLVQFQDESVVDDSQLPKDRFSAERLKGVDSTLKIQPAELGDSAMYLCASSLTGIDGAKKLFFGSGTQLSVL.

The V and J genes are TRBV7-2 and TRBJ2-7, with 7 bases identical to TRBD2. In germline, CDR1 is SGHTA, CDR2 FQGNSA. The CDR3 contains 17 residues. The V and J ends lost 1 base and 1 base, in that order; junction bases with no gene match: 10. CDR3 DNA: TGTGCCAGCAGCTTAGTACGCGCGGGAGCCCTTTCCTACGAGCAGTACTTC. Its protein product is CASSLVRAGALSYEQYF.

V and J are TRBV28 and TRBJ2-2, with D perhaps assigned TRBD1 or TRBD2 (5 bases each). Germline V gene sequence: CDR1 MDHEN, CDR2 SYDVKM. V shed 3 bases and J shed 8 bases, with 25 bases lying between them. The CDR3 runs 18 residues. The CDR3 nucleotides read TGTGCCAGCAGTTTGCATACCCCTGGGACGGACGAGGGAGGGGAGCTGTTTTTT. The encoded protein is CASSLHTPGTDEGGELFF.

CDR3 nucleotide sequence: TGTGCCAGCAGCTATAGCGCCGGGGAGCTGTTTTTT. Its translation: CASSYSAGELFF. V and J are TRBV28 and TRBJ2-2, with TRBD2 as a possible D gene (5 bases). This CDR3 region has 12 residues. Trimming shortened V by 6 bases and J by 6 bases, and 8 bases separated the two germline ends. The germline V gene has CDR1 MDHEN and CDR2 SYDVKM. The full variable domain, in which reference TRBV28 and TRBJ2-2 provide the parts outside the CDR3, is DVKVTQSSRYLVKRTGEKVFLECVQDMDHENMFWYRQDPGLGLRLIYFSYDVKMKEKGDIPEGYSVSREKKERFSLILESASTNQTSMYLCASSYSAGELFFGEGSRLTVL.

The gene calls are TRBV30 and TRBJ1-1; tentative D call: TRBD1 (5 bases). The CDR3 runs 13 residues. The germline V gene encodes CDR1 GTSNPN and CDR2 SVGIG (reference sequence). V gave up 6 bases and J gave up 4 bases, with 15 bases separating them. CDR3 in amino acids: CACRNSGITEAFF. In DNA form, the CDR3 reads TGTGCCTGTCGAAACTCAGGGATCACTGAAGCTTTCTTT.

The chain combines TRBV28 with TRBJ1-5, with no clear D. Germline CDR1 reads MDHEN; CDR2 reads SYDVKM. The CDR3 spans 15 residues. V lost 3 bases, J lost 3 bases, and 12 bases lay in between. This CDR3 reads CASSFRDNYNQPQHF. In DNA, the CDR3 is TGTGCCAGCAGTTTTCGCGACAATTACAATCAGCCCCAGCATTTT.

V is TRBV7-9 and J is TRBJ2-5; D perhaps matches TRBD1 (5 bases). CDR3 length equals 13 residues. In germline, CDR1 is SEHNR, CDR2 FQNEAQ (reference sequence). Trimming cost V 7 bases and J 5 bases, with 14 bases left between them. CDR3 loop: CASTPTPGETQYF. In DNA form, the CDR3 reads TGTGCCAGCACCCCGACACCAGGGGAGACCCAGTACTTC.